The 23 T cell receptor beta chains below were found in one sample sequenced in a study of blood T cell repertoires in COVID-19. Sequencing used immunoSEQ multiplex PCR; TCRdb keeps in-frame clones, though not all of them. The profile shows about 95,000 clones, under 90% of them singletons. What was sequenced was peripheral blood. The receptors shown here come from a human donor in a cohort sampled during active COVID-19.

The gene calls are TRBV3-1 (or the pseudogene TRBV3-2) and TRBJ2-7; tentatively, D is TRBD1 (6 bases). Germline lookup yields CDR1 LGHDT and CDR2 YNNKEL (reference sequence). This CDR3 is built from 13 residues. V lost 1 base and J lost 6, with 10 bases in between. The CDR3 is CASSQGNRVEQYF. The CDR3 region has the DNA TGTGCCAGCAGCCAAGGCAACAGGGTCGAGCAGTACTTC.

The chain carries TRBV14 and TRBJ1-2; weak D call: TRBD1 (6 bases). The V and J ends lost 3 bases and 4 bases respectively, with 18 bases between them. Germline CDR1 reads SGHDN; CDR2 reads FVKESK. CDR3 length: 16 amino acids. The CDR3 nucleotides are TGTGCCAGCAGCCATGAGAGGCAGGGGACCCTCTATGGCTACACCTTC. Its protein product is CASSHERQGTLYGYTF. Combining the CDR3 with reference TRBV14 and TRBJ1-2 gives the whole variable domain EAGVTQFPSHSVIEKGQTVTLRCDPISGHDNLYWYRRVMGKEIKFLLHFVKESKQDESGMPNNRFLAERTGGTYSTLKVQPAELEDSGVYFCASSHERQGTLYGYTFGSGTRLTVV.

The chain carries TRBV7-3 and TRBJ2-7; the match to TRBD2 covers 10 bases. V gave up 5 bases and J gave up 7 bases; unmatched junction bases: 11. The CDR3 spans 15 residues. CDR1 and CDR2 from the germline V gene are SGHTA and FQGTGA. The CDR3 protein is CASSPDGLAGEEQYF. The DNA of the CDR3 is TGTGCCAGCAGCCCAGACGGGCTAGCGGGGGAAGAGCAGTACTTC.

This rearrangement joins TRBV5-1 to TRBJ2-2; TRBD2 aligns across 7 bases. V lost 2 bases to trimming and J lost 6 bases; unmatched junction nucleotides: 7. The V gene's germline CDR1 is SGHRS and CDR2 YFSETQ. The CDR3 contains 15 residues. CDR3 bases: TGCGCCAGCAGCTTTGGGACTACCGAGTCCGGGGAGCTGTTTTTT. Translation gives CASSFGTTESGELFF.

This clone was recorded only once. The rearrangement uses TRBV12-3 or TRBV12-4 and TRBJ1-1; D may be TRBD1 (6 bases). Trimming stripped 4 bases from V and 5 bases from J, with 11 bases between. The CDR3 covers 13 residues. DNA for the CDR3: TGTGCCAGCAGTTCGCACAGGGAGACTGAAGCTTTCTTT. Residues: CASSSHRETEAFF.

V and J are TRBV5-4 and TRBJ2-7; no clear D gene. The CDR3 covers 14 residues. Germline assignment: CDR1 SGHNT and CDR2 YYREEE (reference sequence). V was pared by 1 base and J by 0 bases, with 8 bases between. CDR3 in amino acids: CASSLNTDSYEQYF. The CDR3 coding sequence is TGTGCCAGCAGCTTGAACACAGACTCCTACGAGCAGTACTTC.

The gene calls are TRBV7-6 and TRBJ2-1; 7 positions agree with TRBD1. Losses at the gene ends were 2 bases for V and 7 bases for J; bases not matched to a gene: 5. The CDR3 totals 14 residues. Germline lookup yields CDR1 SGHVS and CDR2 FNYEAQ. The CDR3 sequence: CASSLRARGNEQFF. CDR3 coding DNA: TGTGCCAGCAGCTTACGCGCCAGGGGGAATGAGCAGTTCTTC.

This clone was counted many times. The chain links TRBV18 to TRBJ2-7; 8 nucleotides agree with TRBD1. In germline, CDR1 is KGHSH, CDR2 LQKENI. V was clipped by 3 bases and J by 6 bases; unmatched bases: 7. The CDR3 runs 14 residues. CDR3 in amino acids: CASSPAQGAGEQYF. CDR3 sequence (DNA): TGTGCCAGCTCACCGGCTCAGGGGGCAGGCGAGCAGTACTTC.

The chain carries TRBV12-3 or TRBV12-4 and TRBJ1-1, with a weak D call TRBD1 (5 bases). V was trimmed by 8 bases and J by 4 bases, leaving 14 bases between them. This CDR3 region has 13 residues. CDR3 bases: TGTGCCAGCGCCTGGGGGGGGAGCACTGAAGCTTTCTTT. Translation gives CASAWGGSTEAFF.

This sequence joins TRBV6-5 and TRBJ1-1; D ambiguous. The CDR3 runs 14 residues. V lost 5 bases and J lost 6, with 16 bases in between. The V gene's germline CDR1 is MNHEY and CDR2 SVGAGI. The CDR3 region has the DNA TGTGCCAGCAGTATAACTGACCGACTCTCTGAAGCTTTCTTT. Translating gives CASSITDRLSEAFF.

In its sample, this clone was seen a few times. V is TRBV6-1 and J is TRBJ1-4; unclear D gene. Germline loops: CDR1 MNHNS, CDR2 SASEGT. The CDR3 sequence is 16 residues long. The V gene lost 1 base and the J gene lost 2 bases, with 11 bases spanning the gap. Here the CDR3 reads CASSEVPAGTNEKLFF. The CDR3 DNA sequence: TGTGCCAGCAGTGAAGTCCCGGCGGGCACTAATGAAAAACTGTTTTTT.

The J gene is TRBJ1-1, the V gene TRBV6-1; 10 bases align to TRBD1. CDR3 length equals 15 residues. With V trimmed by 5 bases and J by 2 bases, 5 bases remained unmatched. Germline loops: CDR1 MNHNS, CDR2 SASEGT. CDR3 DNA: TGTGCCAGCAGTCCGGGACAGGGGATTAACACTGAAGCTTTCTTT. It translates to CASSPGQGINTEAFF.

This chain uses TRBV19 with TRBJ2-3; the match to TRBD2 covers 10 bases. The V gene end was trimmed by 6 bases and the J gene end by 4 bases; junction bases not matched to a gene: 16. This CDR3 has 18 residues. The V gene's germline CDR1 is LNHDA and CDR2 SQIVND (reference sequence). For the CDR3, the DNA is TGTGCCAGTAGCCCACTGGGGGCTAGCGGGGGTTATGCAGATACGCAGTATTTT. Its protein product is CASSPLGASGGYADTQYF.

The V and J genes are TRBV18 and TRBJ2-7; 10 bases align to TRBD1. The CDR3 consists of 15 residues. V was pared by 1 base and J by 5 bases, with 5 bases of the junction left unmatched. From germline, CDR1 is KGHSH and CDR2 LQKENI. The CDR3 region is CASSPLTGGWDEQYF. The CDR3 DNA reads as TGTGCCAGCTCACCACTGACAGGGGGCTGGGACGAGCAGTACTTC.

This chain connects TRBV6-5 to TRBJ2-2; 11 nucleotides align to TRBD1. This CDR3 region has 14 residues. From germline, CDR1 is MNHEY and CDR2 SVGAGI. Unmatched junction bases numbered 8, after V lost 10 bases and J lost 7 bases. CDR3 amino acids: CATRGQGASGELFF. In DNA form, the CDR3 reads TGTGCCACCCGCGGACAGGGGGCGAGCGGGGAGCTGTTTTTT.

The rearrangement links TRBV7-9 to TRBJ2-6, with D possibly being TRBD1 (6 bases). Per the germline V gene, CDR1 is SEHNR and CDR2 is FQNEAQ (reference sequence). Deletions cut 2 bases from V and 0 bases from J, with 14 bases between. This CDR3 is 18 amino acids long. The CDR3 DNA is TGTGCCAGCAGCTTAACAGGGCACCGGAGCTCTGGGGCCAACGTCCTGACTTTC. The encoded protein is CASSLTGHRSSGANVLTF.

The CDR3 DNA reads TGTGCCAGCACTCCCGGAGGGGGAGGGGGTTCACCCCTCCACTTT. Translating it yields CASTPGGGGGSPLHF. This chain connects TRBV28 to TRBJ1-6, with D perhaps TRBD1 (6 bases). The CDR3 extends over 15 amino acids. Between the trimmed V and J ends, which lost 7 bases and 9 bases, there was a span of 19 bases. Germline-derived CDR1 and CDR2 are MDHEN and SYDVKM.

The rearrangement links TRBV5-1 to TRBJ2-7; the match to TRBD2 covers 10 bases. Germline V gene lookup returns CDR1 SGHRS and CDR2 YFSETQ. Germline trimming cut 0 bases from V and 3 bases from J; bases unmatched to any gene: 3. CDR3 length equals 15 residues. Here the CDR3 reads CASSLAPSGSYEQYF. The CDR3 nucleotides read TGCGCCAGCAGCTTGGCGCCTAGCGGGAGCTACGAGCAGTACTTC.

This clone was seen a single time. CDR3 region: CASTPTAAMNTEAFF. CDR3 DNA sequence: TGTGCCAGCACCCCGACGGCGGCCATGAACACTGAAGCTTTCTTT. The chain is built from TRBV6-2 or TRBV6-3 and TRBJ1-1; unclear D gene. The V and J ends lost 7 bases and 0 bases respectively, with 15 bases between them. CDR3 length equals 15 residues. Germline V gene sequence: CDR1 MNHEY, CDR2 SVGEGT.

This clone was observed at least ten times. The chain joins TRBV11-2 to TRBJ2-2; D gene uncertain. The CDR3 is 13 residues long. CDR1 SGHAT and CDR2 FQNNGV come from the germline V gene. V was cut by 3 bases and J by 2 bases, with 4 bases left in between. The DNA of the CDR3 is TGTGCCAGCAGCTTGACTAACACCGGGGAGCTGTTTTTT. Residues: CASSLTNTGELFF.

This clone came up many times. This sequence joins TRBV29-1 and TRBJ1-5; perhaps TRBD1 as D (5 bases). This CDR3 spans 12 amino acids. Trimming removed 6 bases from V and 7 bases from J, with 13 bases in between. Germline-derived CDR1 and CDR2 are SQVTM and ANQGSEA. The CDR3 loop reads CSVGKQGQPQHF. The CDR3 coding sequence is TGCAGCGTCGGTAAGCAGGGCCAGCCCCAGCATTTT.

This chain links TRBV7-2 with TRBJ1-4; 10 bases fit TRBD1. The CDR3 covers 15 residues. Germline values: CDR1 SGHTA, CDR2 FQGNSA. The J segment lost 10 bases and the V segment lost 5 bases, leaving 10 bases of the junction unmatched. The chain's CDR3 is CASSDLTGGVGKLFF. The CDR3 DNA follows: TGTGCCAGCAGCGACCTGACAGGGGGCGTCGGAAAACTGTTTTTT.

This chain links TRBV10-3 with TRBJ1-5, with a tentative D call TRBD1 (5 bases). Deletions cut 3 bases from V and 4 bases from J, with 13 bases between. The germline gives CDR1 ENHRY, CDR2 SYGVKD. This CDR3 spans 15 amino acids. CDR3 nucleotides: TGTGCCATCAGTGAAGGCGGGGCGCAGAATCAGCCCCAGCATTTT. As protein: CAISEGGAQNQPQHF.